The 31 T cell receptor beta chains below all came from one sample that was sequenced in a study of cytomegalovirus exposure and HLA in healthy donors (dated by TCRdb to about 2017). The library was prepared using the immunoSEQ multiplex PCR assay. For the multiplex PCR, a mixture combining 60 forward primers for TCR Vbeta segments and 13 reverse primers for TCR Jbeta segments was used. Imported from immuneACCESS, the table was reduced by TCRdb to in-frame sequences with V and J called. These copies leave out some clones; in studies compared against another copy, an unresolved V gene accounts for under half, and the cause of the remainder is not known. This sample's clone table shows approximately 140,000 clones. The ten largest clones take up around 1.6% of the sample. Source material: PBMCs. The receptors derive from a woman between 45 and 60 years old in good health and CMV-seronegative.

The V and J genes are TRBV9 and TRBJ1-1; the D is unclear. Deletions cut 4 bases from V and 4 bases from J, with 11 bases between. Germline V gives CDR1 SGDLS, CDR2 YYNGEE. The CDR3 runs 13 residues. CDR3: CASSSSTGTEAFF. The CDR3 DNA is TGTGCCAGCAGCTCAAGTACGGGCACTGAAGCTTTCTTT.

Of note for this clone: Other nucleotide sequences in the sample specify the same CDR3. The chain combines TRBV2 with TRBJ1-5; TRBD1 aligns across 7 bases. V lost 2 bases, J lost 5 bases, and 0 bases stayed unmatched. Germline-derived CDR1 and CDR2 are SNHLY and FYNNEI. This CDR3 spans 13 amino acids. The CDR3 loop is CASSEQGDQPQHF. In DNA form, the CDR3 reads TGTGCCAGCAGTGAACAGGGGGATCAGCCCCAGCATTTT. Variable domain in full (rest from reference TRBV2 and TRBJ1-5): EPEVTQTPSHQVTQMGQEVILRCVPISNHLYFYWYRQILGQKVEFLVSFYNNEISEKSEIFDDQFSVERPDGSNFTLKIRSTKLEDSAMYFCASSEQGDQPQHFGDGTRLSIL.

V is TRBV5-1 and J is TRBJ2-1; 9 nucleotides line up with TRBD2. Trimming took 4 bases from V and 2 from J; bases not matched to a gene: 10. The CDR3 is 17 amino acids. Germline CDR1 is SGHRS and CDR2 is YFSETQ. The CDR3 protein is CASSPLASGITYNEQFF. CDR3 DNA: TGCGCCAGCAGCCCTTTGGCTAGCGGGATAACCTACAATGAGCAGTTCTTC.

The genes are TRBV4-1 and TRBJ1-1; 8 bases align to TRBD1. The CDR3 covers 15 residues. V lost 2 bases to trimming and J lost 1 base; unmatched junction nucleotides: 3. The germline CDR1 and CDR2 sequences are MGHRA and YSYEKL. The CDR3: CASSQPDRGNTEAFF. The DNA for the CDR3 is TGCGCCAGCAGCCAACCCGACAGGGGGAACACTGAAGCTTTCTTT.

The chain has TRBV11-2 and TRBJ2-5; TRBD2 matches 7 bases. This CDR3 region has 14 residues. Per germline, CDR1 SGHAT and CDR2 FQNNGV. Trimming at V came to 5 bases and at J to 3 bases, leaving 6 bases not matched to a gene. The CDR3 nucleotides read TGTGCCAGCAGCCCCCGGACTAGAGAAGAGACCCAGTACTTC. It encodes CASSPRTREETQYF.

The DNA for the CDR3 is TGTGCCAGCAATAAACATAACACCGGGGAGCTGTTTTTT. This sequence encodes CASNKHNTGELFF. The chain couples TRBV28 to TRBJ2-2; D not certain. Trimming took 7 bases from V and 2 from J, leaving 8 bases between them. The CDR3 totals 13 residues. The germline V gene encodes CDR1 MDHEN and CDR2 SYDVKM.

Notes on this clone: The sample holds other DNA sequences that translate to the same CDR3. The chain has TRBV7-9 and TRBJ2-3, with 8 bases that match TRBD1. Losses at the gene ends were 1 base for V and 1 base for J; bases not matched to a gene: 1. The CDR3 runs to 15 residues. Germline V gene sequence: CDR1 SEHNR, CDR2 FQNEAQ (reference sequence). In nucleotides, the CDR3 is TGTGCCAGCAGCTTAGGGACAGGGCGCACAGATACGCAGTATTTT. This encodes CASSLGTGRTDTQYF.

V is TRBV7-9 and J is TRBJ1-5; D perhaps matches TRBD1 (6 bases). Germline V gene sequence: CDR1 SEHNR, CDR2 FQNEAQ (reference sequence). The ends were cut back, 4 bases at V and 3 bases at J, with 10 bases in the middle. The CDR3 is 14 amino acids. In nucleotides, the CDR3 is TGTGCCAGCAGCTCAGCAGGGGACAATCAGCCCCAGCATTTT. Amino acids: CASSSAGDNQPQHF.

This chain links TRBV5-6 with TRBJ1-3, with D possibly being TRBD1 (6 bases). The ends were cut back, 5 bases at V and 2 bases at J, with 11 bases in the middle. Germline V gene lookup returns CDR1 SGHDT and CDR2 YYEEEE. The CDR3 runs 14 residues. The CDR3 nucleotides are TGTGCCAGCAGACTACAGGGTACTGGAAACACCATATATTTT. Translating gives CASRLQGTGNTIYF.

V and J are TRBV5-4 and TRBJ1-1; unclear D gene. The CDR3 has 14 residues. The V end lost 4 bases, the J end lost 5 bases, and 15 bases lay between the germline ends. Germline CDR1 SGHNT, CDR2 YYREEE (reference sequence). CDR3 sequence: CASSLLSSRTEAFF. The CDR3 DNA is TGTGCCAGCAGCCTCCTAAGTTCGAGAACTGAAGCTTTCTTT.

This chain uses TRBV6-5 with TRBJ1-5; 7 bases line up with TRBD1. V lost 2 bases to trimming and J lost 4 bases; unmatched junction nucleotides: 2. Germline V lookup: CDR1 MNHEY, CDR2 SVGAGI. The length of the CDR3 is 14 residues. CDR3 region: CASSYRDSNQPQHF. CDR3 DNA: TGTGCCAGCAGTTACAGGGACAGTAATCAGCCCCAGCATTTT.

The J gene is TRBJ2-1, the V gene TRBV18; 12 bases map to TRBD2. This CDR3 region has 17 residues. With 5 bases clipped from V and 1 base from J, the junction kept 6 bases outside the gene matches. The germline V gene has CDR1 KGHSH and CDR2 LQKENI. CDR3 sequence: CASSATGLAGSYNEQFF. In DNA form, the CDR3 reads TGTGCCAGCTCAGCCACCGGACTAGCGGGATCCTACAATGAGCAGTTCTTC.

The chain carries TRBV6-5 and TRBJ2-7; D might be TRBD1 (5 bases). The V gene's germline CDR1 is MNHEY and CDR2 SVGAGI. This CDR3 contains 14 residues. V lost 2 bases and J lost 4, with 12 bases in between. The CDR3 loop is CASSYGPRVYEQYF. The CDR3 DNA sequence: TGTGCCAGCAGTTACGGCCCCAGGGTTTACGAGCAGTACTTC.

This chain connects TRBV28 to TRBJ2-5, with 7 nucleotides matching TRBD2. Germline loops: CDR1 MDHEN, CDR2 SYDVKM. This CDR3 has 14 residues. Losses at the gene ends were 6 bases for V and 2 bases for J; bases not matched to a gene: 6. The CDR3: CASSSAGLQETQYF. The CDR3, as DNA: TGTGCCAGCAGCTCAGCGGGGCTACAAGAGACCCAGTACTTC.

The J gene is TRBJ1-1, the V gene TRBV19; D call uncertain. Germline V lookup: CDR1 LNHDA, CDR2 SQIVND (reference sequence). The CDR3 contains 13 residues. Trimming took off 0 bases at V and 7 bases at J, with 9 bases between the two ends. CDR3 sequence: CASSIDNFGEAFF. In DNA, the CDR3 is TGTGCCAGTAGTATAGATAACTTTGGTGAAGCTTTCTTT.

The CDR3 region is CASSLGDYGETQYF. The CDR3 DNA reads as TGTGCCAGCAGTTTGGGGGACTACGGAGAGACCCAGTACTTC. This chain uses TRBV28 with TRBJ2-5; 7 nucleotides line up with TRBD2. Germline trimming cut 3 bases from V and 4 bases from J; bases unmatched to any gene: 5. This CDR3 region has 14 residues. CDR1 and CDR2 (germline): MDHEN, SYDVKM.

CDR3 in amino acids: CAIAVGTPGSGELFF. The CDR3 bases are TGTGCCATAGCGGTGGGGACCCCAGGGAGCGGGGAGCTGTTTTTT. The rearrangement links TRBV19 to TRBJ2-2, with a weak D call TRBD2 (6 bases). Germline assignment: CDR1 LNHDA and CDR2 SQIVND (reference sequence). This CDR3 contains 15 residues. The V and J ends lost 10 bases and 7 bases respectively, with 22 bases between them.

The V call is TRBV28, the J call TRBJ1-5; the D gene is possibly TRBD1 (6 bases). The CDR3 has 16 amino acids. The V gene's germline CDR1 is MDHEN and CDR2 SYDVKM. Trimming removed 1 base from V and 0 bases from J, with 10 bases in between. The CDR3 here is CASSLSAGDSNQPQHF. CDR3 DNA: TGTGCCAGCAGTTTATCGGCAGGGGATAGCAATCAGCCCCAGCATTTT.

The J gene is TRBJ2-3, the V gene TRBV5-6; D possibly corresponds to TRBD2 (6 bases). The CDR3 covers 15 residues. Germline assignment: CDR1 SGHDT and CDR2 YYEEEE. V was clipped by 6 bases and J by 7 bases, with 21 bases between them. CDR3 coding DNA: TGTGCCAGCAAACCGTCCGGGACTGGTGCATATACGCAGTATTTT. Its protein product is CASKPSGTGAYTQYF.

The genes are TRBV18 and TRBJ2-2; D is perhaps TRBD1 (6 bases). This CDR3 is built from 14 residues. The germline gives CDR1 KGHSH, CDR2 LQKENI. V was cut by 0 bases and J by 5 bases, with 7 bases left in between. The CDR3 nucleotides read TGTGCCAGCTCACCACCGACAGGTACCGGGGAGCTGTTTTTT. Its translation is CASSPPTGTGELFF.

V and J are TRBV30 and TRBJ1-2; the match to TRBD1 covers 11 bases. V shed 1 base, J shed 2 bases, and the junction held 3 bases outside the gene matches. The germline CDR1 and CDR2 sequences are GTSNPN and SVGIG (reference sequence). This CDR3 has 15 residues. The CDR3 DNA reads TGTGCCTGGAGTGAAGGACAGGGGGCCAACTATGGCTACACCTTC. This translates into CAWSEGQGANYGYTF.

The genes are TRBV11-3 and TRBJ2-3; D may be TRBD2 (5 bases). With 1 base removed from V and 4 bases from J, the gap between germline ends came to 9 bases. This CDR3 comprises 14 residues. Germline V gives CDR1 SGHNT, CDR2 YENEEA. Here the CDR3 DNA reads TGTGCCAGCAGCTTAGGCCTAGCCCCAGATACGCAGTATTTT. Its protein product is CASSLGLAPDTQYF. The full variable domain, with the rest looked up from reference TRBV11-3 and TRBJ2-3, is EAGVVQSPRYKIIEKKQPVAFWCNPISGHNTLYWYLQNLGQGPELLIRYENEEAVDDSQLPKDRFSAERLKGVDSTLKIQPAELGDSAVYLCASSLGLAPDTQYFGPGTRLTVL.

The genes are TRBV9 and TRBJ2-1, with TRBD2 matching over 9 bases. From germline, CDR1 is SGDLS and CDR2 YYNGEE. The CDR3 contains 16 residues. The V and J ends lost 4 bases and 6 bases, in that order; junction bases with no gene match: 11. This CDR3 reads CASSNILAGLRNEQFF. The CDR3 nucleotides read TGTGCCAGCAGCAATATTCTAGCGGGATTGCGCAATGAGCAGTTCTTC.

The genes are TRBV4-1 and TRBJ2-5, with D hard to call. The CDR3 spans 14 residues. CDR1 and CDR2 (germline): MGHRA, YSYEKL. Trimming shortened V by 1 base and J by 4 bases, and 10 bases separated the two germline ends. The CDR3 reads CASSQVTVRETQYF. In nucleotides, the CDR3 is TGCGCCAGCAGCCAAGTGACTGTTCGAGAGACCCAGTACTTC.

The rearrangement uses TRBV19 and TRBJ1-6; D is possibly TRBD1 (5 bases). In germline, CDR1 is LNHDA, CDR2 SQIVND (reference sequence). Trimming stripped 3 bases from V and 6 bases from J, with 15 bases between. This CDR3 has 16 residues. The CDR3 sequence: CASSMGGDYANSPLHF. The CDR3 DNA reads as TGTGCCAGTAGTATGGGGGGGGACTACGCTAATTCACCCCTCCACTTT.

The chain is built from TRBV6-1 and TRBJ1-6; D is unresolved. The CDR3 runs to 14 residues. Deletions cut 8 bases from V and 7 bases from J, with 15 bases between. In germline, CDR1 is MNHNS, CDR2 SASEGT. This CDR3 is CASSTRVENSPLHF. The CDR3 DNA follows: TGTGCCAGCTCAACCCGGGTCGAGAATTCACCCCTCCACTTT.

The chain couples TRBV19 to TRBJ1-1; D remains ambiguous. CDR1 is LNHDA, CDR2 SQIVND, per germline (reference sequence). The CDR3 is 14 residues long. The ends were cut back, 8 bases at V and 0 bases at J, with 13 bases in the middle. Here the CDR3 DNA reads TGTGCCAGTTCAGTGGCCTTCTTGAACACTGAAGCTTTCTTT. Its protein product is CASSVAFLNTEAFF.

J is TRBJ2-5 and V is TRBV30; 11 nucleotides agree with TRBD2. The CDR3 length is 17 residues. Germline-derived CDR1 and CDR2 are GTSNPN and SVGIG (reference sequence). V dropped 2 bases and J dropped 5; count of bases not matched to a gene: 13. The CDR3 spells CAWSYGLAGGRWETQYF. In DNA form, the CDR3 reads TGTGCCTGGAGTTACGGGCTAGCGGGGGGTCGATGGGAGACCCAGTACTTC.

The chain carries TRBV15 and TRBJ2-3; D is possibly TRBD2 (7 bases). The CDR3 covers 16 residues. Germline V gives CDR1 LNHNV, CDR2 YYDKDF (reference sequence). Trimming removed 5 bases from V and 4 bases from J, with 19 bases in between. DNA of the CDR3: TGTGCCACCAGCGTTGGGTGGGGGGGCCACCCAGATACGCAGTATTTT. It is translated as CATSVGWGGHPDTQYF.

The chain employs TRBV5-1 and TRBJ1-4; 8 bases map to TRBD1. The germline CDR1 and CDR2 sequences are SGHRS and YFSETQ. The J segment lost 6 bases and the V segment lost 4 bases, leaving 11 bases of the junction unmatched. The CDR3 is 16 residues long. CDR3 protein: CASSLGTGGIYEKLFF. The CDR3 DNA reads as TGCGCCAGCAGCCTTGGGACAGGAGGGATATATGAAAAACTGTTTTTT.

This chain uses TRBV2 with TRBJ2-6, with 7 positions matching TRBD1. The CDR3 has 16 residues. Trimming took 7 bases from V and 0 from J; bases not matched to a gene: 6. Germline V lookup: CDR1 SNHLY, CDR2 FYNNEI. The CDR3 loop is CASIPGQYSGANVLTF. In nucleotides, the CDR3 is TGTGCCAGCATCCCGGGACAGTACTCTGGGGCCAACGTCCTGACTTTC. Using reference TRBV2 and TRBJ2-6 for the parts outside the CDR3, the full variable domain is EPEVTQTPSHQVTQMGQEVILRCVPISNHLYFYWYRQILGQKVEFLVSFYNNEISEKSEIFDDQFSVERPDGSNFTLKIRSTKLEDSAMYFCASIPGQYSGANVLTFGAGSRLTVL.